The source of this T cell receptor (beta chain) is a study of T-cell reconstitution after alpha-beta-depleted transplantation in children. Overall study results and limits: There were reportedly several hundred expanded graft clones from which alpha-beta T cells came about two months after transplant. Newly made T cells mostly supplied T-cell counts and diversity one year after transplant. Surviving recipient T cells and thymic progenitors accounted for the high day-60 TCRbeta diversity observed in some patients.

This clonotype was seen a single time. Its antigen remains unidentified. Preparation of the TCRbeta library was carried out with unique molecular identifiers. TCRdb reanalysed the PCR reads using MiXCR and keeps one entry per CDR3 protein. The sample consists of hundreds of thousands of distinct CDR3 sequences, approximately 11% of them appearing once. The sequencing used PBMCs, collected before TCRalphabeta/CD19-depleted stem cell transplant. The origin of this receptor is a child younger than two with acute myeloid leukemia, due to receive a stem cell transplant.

CDR3 DNA sequence: TGTGCCAGCAGCGAGAGAGCAACTAGCGGCACAGATACGCAGTATTTT. Translated, it gives CASSERATSGTDTQYF. This chain uses TRBV5-4 with TRBJ2-3; TRBD2 aligns across 7 bases. Per germline, CDR1 SGHNT and CDR2 YYREEE (reference sequence). V shed 4 bases and J 1 base; nucleotides not matched to a gene: 9. The CDR3 has 16 residues.